The 18 T cell receptor beta chains reported below all come from one sample, sequenced in a study of OX40 agonist ivuxolimab in advanced cancers. The library was produced with the immunoSEQ multiplex PCR assay. In TCRdb, the immuneACCESS table is reduced to in-frame sequences with V and J assigned. These tables do not hold every clone; where another copy was compared, an unresolved V gene accounts for under half, and the others remain unexplained. This sample lists 65,000 or so clones; around 86% were detected once. The ten largest clones take up more than 2.5% of the sample. The sequencing used CD4+ or CD8+ T cells sorted from blood, collected in a trial of the OX40 agonist ivuxolimab. These receptor sequences come from an adult with an advanced solid tumor such as melanoma, head and neck, liver or kidney cancer.

The chain couples TRBV2 to TRBJ1-4; D gene uncertain. Germline V CDR1 and CDR2: SNHLY, FYNNEI. The CDR3 is 13 residues long. Deletions cut 6 bases from V and 4 bases from J, with 9 bases between. CDR3 residues: CASRGLINEKLFF. DNA for the CDR3: TGTGCCAGCAGGGGATTGATTAATGAAAAACTGTTTTTT.

The rearrangement uses TRBV20-1 and TRBJ1-3, with D unclear. This CDR3 region has 11 residues. The germline CDR1 and CDR2 sequences are DFQATT and SNEGSKA (reference sequence). With 3 bases removed from V and 8 bases from J, the gap between germline ends came to 8 bases. The CDR3 protein is CSASRTHTIYF. CDR3 coding DNA: TGCAGTGCTAGTCGCACACACACCATATATTTT.

The rearrangement uses TRBV5-5 and TRBJ2-2, with a weak D call TRBD2 (6 bases). CDR1 and CDR2 (germline): SGHKS, YYEKEE (reference sequence). Trimming shortened V by 2 bases and J by 0 bases, and 11 bases separated the two germline ends. This CDR3 has 16 amino acids. CDR3 sequence: CASSFGGGSNTGELFF. In DNA form, the CDR3 reads TGTGCCAGCAGCTTCGGGGGTGGCTCGAACACCGGGGAGCTGTTTTTT. Complete variable domain (other parts from reference TRBV5-5 and TRBJ2-2): DAGVTQSPTHLIKTRGQQVTLRCSPISGHKSVSWYQQVLGQGPQFIFQYYEKEERGRGNFPDRFSARQFPNYSSELNVNALLLGDSALYLCASSFGGGSNTGELFFGEGSRLTVL.

The sample holds one count of this clone. V gene TRBV27 combines with J gene TRBJ1-5; D is unclear. The CDR3 runs 13 residues. Between the trimmed V and J ends, which lost 9 bases and 3 bases, there was a span of 12 bases. From germline, CDR1 is MNHEY and CDR2 SMNVEV (reference sequence). DNA for the CDR3: TGTGCCAGTGGGCCGGATGTCAATCAGCCCCAGCATTTT. Its protein product is CASGPDVNQPQHF.

The chain is built from TRBV7-2 and TRBJ1-5; possibly TRBD1 for D (5 bases). CDR1 SGHTA and CDR2 FQGNSA come from the germline V gene. There are 14 residues in the CDR3. Between the trimmed V and J ends, which lost 1 base and 3 bases, there was a span of 7 bases. The CDR3 protein is CASSLGGINQPQHF. CDR3 DNA: TGTGCCAGCAGCTTAGGGGGCATCAATCAGCCCCAGCATTTT.

The rearrangement links TRBV5-1 to TRBJ1-1, with TRBD1 matching over 7 bases. Germline-derived CDR1 and CDR2 are SGHRS and YFSETQ. J gave up 4 bases and V 5 bases, and 8 bases lay outside the gene matches. The CDR3 loop spans 14 amino acids. CDR3 sequence reads: CASRQTGVSTEAFF. CDR3 bases: TGCGCCAGCAGGCAAACAGGGGTAAGCACTGAAGCTTTCTTT.

This clone is a singleton in its sample. The chain links TRBV7-2 to TRBJ2-7; 10 nucleotides align to TRBD2. Per germline, CDR1 SGHTA and CDR2 FQGNSA. The CDR3 has 15 residues. After removal of 2 bases from V and 4 bases from J, the junction contained 5 bases not matched to a gene. CDR3 coding DNA: TGTGCCAGCAGCTTACTAGCGGGGGCTTCTTACGAGCAGTACTTC. It translates to CASSLLAGASYEQYF.

The genes are TRBV19 and TRBJ1-5, with a weak D call TRBD1 (5 bases). V lost 0 bases to trimming and J lost 1 base, with 10 bases between them. Germline V gene data show CDR1 as LNHDA and CDR2 as SQIVND (reference sequence). This CDR3 has 16 amino acids. CDR3: CASSIEGTKSNQPQHF. In nucleotides, the CDR3 is TGTGCCAGTAGTATAGAAGGGACCAAGAGCAATCAGCCCCAGCATTTT.

This sequence joins TRBV6-5 and TRBJ2-7; a weak D match, TRBD2 (6 bases). The CDR3 extends over 14 amino acids. Trimming removed 7 bases at V and 0 bases at J, with 13 bases between. Germline-derived CDR1 and CDR2 are MNHEY and SVGAGI. CDR3 sequence reads: CASTAPGLSYEQYF. The CDR3 coding sequence is TGTGCCAGCACAGCCCCGGGACTCTCCTACGAGCAGTACTTC.

The chain uses TRBV4-3 and TRBJ1-4; D is perhaps TRBD1 (6 bases). This CDR3 is built from 15 residues. The V and J ends lost 3 bases and 7 bases respectively, with 15 bases between them. Germline V lookup: CDR1 LGHNA, CDR2 YSLEER. The CDR3 loop is CASSQFQGPTEKLFF. The CDR3 DNA follows: TGCGCCAGCAGCCAGTTCCAGGGGCCCACTGAAAAACTGTTTTTT.

The chain employs TRBV29-1 and TRBJ1-3; D is uncertain. CDR1 is SQVTM, CDR2 ANQGSEA, per germline. Trimming left V 5 bases short and J 5 bases short, with 10 bases between. The CDR3 sequence is 12 residues long. Here the CDR3 reads CSVTEMRNTIYF. The CDR3 nucleotides are TGCAGCGTTACCGAGATGAGAAACACCATATATTTT.

Here the CDR3 reads CASSLRQTDTQYF. The CDR3 DNA reads TGTGCCAGCAGCTTACGACAAACAGATACGCAGTATTTT. The genes are TRBV11-2 and TRBJ2-3; D remains unclear. The CDR3 sequence is 13 residues long. V lost 2 bases, J lost 3 bases, and 6 bases lay in between. Germline loops: CDR1 SGHAT, CDR2 FQNNGV. The variable domain in full, completed from reference TRBV11-2 and TRBJ2-3, reads EAGVAQSPRYKIIEKRQSVAFWCNPISGHATLYWYQQILGQGPKLLIQFQNNGVVDDSQLPKDRFSAERLKGVDSTLKIQPAKLEDSAVYLCASSLRQTDTQYFGPGTRLTVL.

This clone was counted only a few times. The CDR3 coding sequence is TGCGCCAGCAGCCAAGACCGATCAGGGGTGTCAGAAGAAAAACTGTTTTTT. This gives the protein CASSQDRSGVSEEKLFF. The chain uses TRBV4-1 and TRBJ1-4; a possible D gene is TRBD1 (6 bases). V gave up 0 bases and J gave up 8 bases, with 19 bases separating them. The CDR3 is 17 residues long. CDR1 and CDR2 (germline): MGHRA, YSYEKL.

V gene TRBV7-8 combines with J gene TRBJ1-1; D is undetermined. V was pared by 5 bases and J by 8 bases, with 18 bases between. This CDR3 spans 14 amino acids. CDR1 SGHVS and CDR2 FQNEAQ come from the germline V gene. CDR3 loop: CASSPIRGPQEAFF. The DNA for the CDR3 is TGTGCCAGCAGCCCCATCCGAGGGCCCCAGGAAGCTTTCTTT. Complete variable domain (other parts from reference TRBV7-8 and TRBJ1-1): GAGVSQSPRYKVAKRGQDVALRCDPISGHVSLFWYQQALGQGPEFLTYFQNEAQLDKSGLPSDRFFAERPEGSVSTLKIQRTQQEDSAVYLCASSPIRGPQEAFFGQGTRLTVV.

The chain is built from TRBV28 and TRBJ1-2; D uncertain. The CDR3 runs to 11 residues. CDR1 and CDR2 (germline): MDHEN, SYDVKM. Deletions cut 7 bases from V and 8 bases from J, with 11 bases between. Here the CDR3 DNA reads TGTGCCAGCACCCCCCTATACGGCTACACCTTC. Amino acids: CASTPLYGYTF.

The V call is TRBV5-6, the J call TRBJ1-2, with 7 bases lining up with TRBD1. The CDR3 is 16 residues long. The trim removed 4 bases at V and 2 bases at J, leaving 11 bases unmatched. Germline V lookup: CDR1 SGHDT, CDR2 YYEEEE. CDR3 sequence: CASSALGQVRNYGYTF. The CDR3, as DNA: TGTGCCAGCAGCGCCTTAGGACAGGTACGGAACTATGGCTACACCTTC.

V usage is TRBV21-1 and J usage is TRBJ2-1. TRBV21-1 is noted as a pseudogene. CDR3 length equals 15 residues. CDR3 DNA: TGTGCCAGCCTAGACCCTAGGGGACCCTACAATGAGCAGTTCTTC. Its translation is CASLDPRGPYNEQFF.

Here the CDR3 DNA reads TGTGCCAGCAGTTACTCGGTGAACCAAGAGACCCAGTACTTC. Its protein is CASSYSVNQETQYF. The chain couples TRBV6-5 to TRBJ2-5; D gene unclear. Germline lookup yields CDR1 MNHEY and CDR2 SVGAGI. The germline V and J ends were trimmed by 0 bases and 0 bases, with 5 bases remaining between them. The length of the CDR3 is 14 residues.